This T cell receptor (beta chain) originates from a study of regulatory and conventional T cells in RAG deficiency. V was clipped by 6 bases and J by 4 bases, with 10 bases between them. The CDR3 covers 12 residues. The germline CDR1 and CDR2 sequences are MNHNS and SASEGT. Generated by immunoSEQ multiplex PCR, the TCRdb table keeps only in-frame clones and is missing some. This table has 30,000 to 35,000 clones, more than 80% appearing once. Concerning this clone itself: What it binds is not known.

Findings of the study overall: Compared with controls, unique Treg TCR beta sequences dropped around 92-fold in Omenn syndrome and CID/AS. Shorter CDR3s in all patient subsets; >85% Treg-Tconv overlap in Omenn.

These data were also filed under a second study, of regulatory T cells. That work contributes: Primers: 52 TRBV forward and 13 TRBJ reverse.

The source is a human donor in good health. The sequenced sample was CD8+ T cells sorted from blood. The rearrangement joins TRBV6-1 to TRBJ2-7, with a tentative D call TRBD2 (5 bases). The CDR3 here is CASSPRGYEQYF. The DNA of the CDR3 is TGTGCCAGCAGCCCCCGGGGTTACGAGCAGTACTTC.